Shown below are 13 T cell receptor beta chains from a single sample sequenced in a study of OX40 agonist ivuxolimab in advanced cancers. Assay used: immunoSEQ multiplex PCR; TCRdb lists only in-frame clones, some missing. The sample consists of around 77,000 clones, approximately 90% of them appearing once. The input for sequencing was CD4+ or CD8+ T cells sorted from blood, taken in a trial of the OX40 agonist ivuxolimab. These receptors were obtained from an adult with an advanced solid tumor such as melanoma, head and neck, liver or kidney cancer.

In this sample, this clone turned up once. V is TRBV13 and J is TRBJ2-7, with TRBD1 matching over 7 bases. The germline gives CDR1 PRHDT, CDR2 FYEKMQ (reference sequence). The J segment lost 4 bases and the V segment lost 8 bases, leaving 2 bases of the junction unmatched. The CDR3 has 11 amino acids. CDR3 amino acids: CASRDSYEQYF. For the CDR3, the DNA is TGTGCCAGCCGGGACAGTTACGAGCAGTACTTC.

The chain is built from TRBV6-6 and TRBJ2-1; D call uncertain. This CDR3 is built from 11 residues. V lost 4 bases, J lost 7 bases, and 5 bases lay in between. CDR1 is MNHNY, CDR2 SVGAGI, per germline (reference sequence). The CDR3: CASSSGNEQFF. The CDR3 DNA follows: TGTGCCAGCAGTTCCGGAAATGAGCAGTTCTTC.

The chain has TRBV7-3 and TRBJ2-7; TRBD2 agrees at 10 bases. The CDR3 spans 14 residues. Germline V lookup: CDR1 SGHTA, CDR2 FQGTGA. V shed 3 bases, J shed 2 bases, and the junction held 1 base outside the gene matches. The CDR3 coding sequence is TGTGCCAGCAGCTTGGGACTAGCGCCCTACGAGCAGTACTTC. It codes for CASSLGLAPYEQYF.

This chain uses TRBV7-9 with TRBJ2-1; D is possibly TRBD1 (6 bases). V was cut by 5 bases and J by 7 bases, with 9 bases left in between. The germline V gene has CDR1 SEHNR and CDR2 FQNEAQ (reference sequence). The CDR3 contains 12 residues. CDR3 amino acids: CASSLTGNEQFF. CDR3 DNA: TGTGCCAGCAGCCTCACAGGGAATGAGCAGTTCTTC.

The chain employs TRBV29-1 and TRBJ2-7; a possible D gene is TRBD1 (5 bases). Germline values: CDR1 SQVTM, CDR2 ANQGSEA. The CDR3 has 14 residues. Trimming took 0 bases from V and 2 from J, leaving 11 bases between them. The DNA of the CDR3 is TGCAGCGTTGAAGATAGGGGCGAAACCTACGAGCAGTACTTC. Amino acid sequence: CSVEDRGETYEQYF.

CDR3: CAAPTLRGDAYNEQFF. Written as DNA, the CDR3 is TGTGCCGCCCCCACGTTGCGGGGAGATGCCTACAATGAGCAGTTCTTC. The chain uses TRBV7-9 and TRBJ2-1; D is perhaps TRBD2 (6 bases). The CDR3 consists of 16 residues. Per germline, CDR1 SEHNR and CDR2 FQNEAQ (reference sequence). Between the trimmed V and J ends, which lost 11 bases and 2 bases, there was a span of 22 bases.

The chain's CDR3 is CASSLSSGKGYEQYF. CDR3 DNA sequence: TGCGCCAGCAGCCTTTCTAGCGGGAAGGGCTACGAGCAGTACTTC. V and J are TRBV4-1 and TRBJ2-7; 9 bases match TRBD2. The CDR3 covers 15 residues. Germline V lookup: CDR1 MGHRA, CDR2 YSYEKL. With V trimmed by 4 bases and J by 3 bases, 7 bases remained unmatched.

The chain employs TRBV7-2 and TRBJ2-2; 10 nucleotides match TRBD2. V shed 2 bases, J shed 5 bases, and the junction held 2 bases outside the gene matches. In germline, CDR1 is SGHTA, CDR2 FQGNSA. CDR3 size: 15 residues. Written as DNA, the CDR3 is TGTGCCAGCAGCTTACAACTAGCGGGAACCGGGGAGCTGTTTTTT. It is translated as CASSLQLAGTGELFF.

This clone was picked up a small number of times. The J gene is TRBJ2-1, the V gene TRBV5-1, with 11 bases fitting TRBD2. CDR1 and CDR2 (germline): SGHRS, YFSETQ. The CDR3 has 15 amino acids. The J segment lost 7 bases and the V segment lost 4 bases, leaving 7 bases of the junction unmatched. The CDR3 sequence is CASSLGLAVGNEQFF. CDR3 nucleotide sequence: TGCGCCAGCAGCCTGGGACTAGCGGTTGGAAATGAGCAGTTCTTC. Together with reference TRBV5-1 and TRBJ2-1, the CDR3 gives the full variable domain: KAGVTQTPRYLIKTRGQQVTLSCSPISGHRSVSWYQQTPGQGLQFLFEYFSETQRNKGNFPGRFSGRQFSNSRSEMNVSTLELGDSALYLCASSLGLAVGNEQFFGPGTRLTVL.

This chain connects TRBV29-1 to TRBJ2-1; 10 bases are shared with TRBD2. The junction had 10 bases not matched to a gene; V was cut back by 4 bases and J by 7 bases. The germline V gene has CDR1 SQVTM and CDR2 ANQGSEA. The CDR3 is 15 amino acids. The CDR3 loop reads CSVVGLAEFRNEQFF. The CDR3 nucleotides are TGCAGCGTTGTAGGACTAGCGGAGTTTCGGAATGAGCAGTTCTTC.

The rearrangement joins TRBV6-5 to TRBJ1-5, with D possibly matching TRBD1 (5 bases). The V end lost 2 bases, the J end lost 3 bases, and 11 bases lay between the germline ends. This CDR3 contains 15 residues. Germline values: CDR1 MNHEY, CDR2 SVGAGI. The CDR3 nucleotides read TGTGCCAGCAGTTACGACGGACATTACAATCAGCCCCAGCATTTT. It is translated as CASSYDGHYNQPQHF.

The gene calls are TRBV7-8 and TRBJ2-7; D not resolved. Germline-derived CDR1 and CDR2 are SGHVS and FQNEAQ. The ends were cut back, 1 base at V and 1 base at J, with 8 bases in the middle. The CDR3 consists of 14 residues. The CDR3 DNA sequence: TGTGCCAGCAGCTTAGATGGGTCTTCCTACGAGCAGTACTTC. As protein: CASSLDGSSYEQYF.

About this clone itself: Here the CDR3 omits its conserved ending phenylalanine or tryptophan, so a read error is the likely source. The V gene is TRBV4-3, the J gene TRBJ1-1, with D possibly matching TRBD1 (5 bases). V shed 0 bases and J shed 5 bases, with 16 bases lying between them. Germline CDR1 LGHNA, CDR2 YSLEER. This CDR3 contains 16 residues. CDR3: CASSQDSGYLLTEAFL. Written as DNA, the CDR3 is TGCGCCAGCAGCCAAGATTCAGGGTATCTACTAACTGAAGCTTTCCTT.